This TCR beta chain is drawn from a study of early T cells in non-severe SARS-CoV-2 infection. This clonotype showed up many times. One entry per CDR3 protein results from TCRdb running MiXCR on the 5' RACE reads. The table records 25,000 to 35,000 distinct CDR3 sequences, approximately 6% of them present only once. Sequenced: whole blood. The source is an adult who was a healthcare worker with PCR-confirmed SARS-CoV-2 infection or an uninfected control (not recorded which).

For the CDR3, the DNA is TGTGCCAGCAGGGAGACAGGGAACACTGAAGCTTTCTTT. This translates into CASRETGNTEAFF. The chain is built from TRBV5-4 and TRBJ1-1; D is perhaps TRBD1 (6 bases). Trimming removed 5 bases from V and 1 base from J, with 9 bases in between. Germline V gene lookup returns CDR1 SGHNT and CDR2 YYREEE (reference sequence). The CDR3 loop spans 13 amino acids.